Each of the 18 T cell receptor beta chains below was sequenced from the same sample in a study of monozygotic twins with inflammatory bowel disease. From the 5' RACE reads, TCRdb lists one entry per CDR3 protein and no DNA. This table holds about 380,000 distinct CDR3 sequences. The sequenced sample consisted of blood. Receptors originate from a human donor with ulcerative colitis or Crohn's disease, or a healthy co-twin of an affected twin (not recorded which).

This chain connects TRBV6-1 to TRBJ2-1; TCRdb's D call, TRBD1, is unchecked because there is no DNA. CDR3 length: 14 residues. In germline, CDR1 is MNHNS, CDR2 SASEGT. CDR3 sequence: CASRERGDYNEQFF.

The genes are TRBV4-2 and TRBJ1-5; the TRBD1 assignment by TCRdb is unverifiable without DNA. CDR1 LGHNA and CDR2 YNFKEQ come from the germline V gene. This CDR3 comprises 16 residues. The CDR3 sequence: CASSPRTDRPNQPQHF.

J is TRBJ2-4 and V is TRBV3-1; TCRdb calls TRBD2, which cannot be checked without DNA. The CDR3 covers 17 residues. The germline gives CDR1 LGHDT, CDR2 YNNKEL (reference sequence). The CDR3 spells CASSSGTSPAAKNIQYF. The whole variable domain, filled in from reference TRBV3-1 and TRBJ2-4, reads DTAVSQTPKYLVTQMGNDKSIKCEQNLGHDTMYWYKQDSKKFLKIMFSYNNKELIINETVPNRFSPKSPDKAHLNLHINSLELGDSAVYFCASSSGTSPAAKNIQYFGAGTRLSVL.

This chain connects TRBV5-4 to TRBJ1-1; TCRdb names TRBD1, which stays unverified in the absence of DNA. The CDR3 contains 15 residues. Germline loops: CDR1 SGHNT, CDR2 YYREEE (reference sequence). The CDR3 loop is CASSTERDRGEVTFF. Full variable domain (missing parts from reference TRBV5-4 and TRBJ1-1): ETGVTQSPTHLIKTRGQQVTLRCSSQSGHNTVSWYQQALGQGPQFIFQYYREEENGRGNFPPRFSGLQFPNYSSELNVNALELDDSALYLCASSTERDRGEVTFFGQGTRLTVV.

This chain links TRBV7-9 with TRBJ2-5. The CDR3 runs 16 residues. CDR1 SEHNR and CDR2 FQNEAQ come from the germline V gene (reference sequence). This CDR3 is CASSPAASLYQETQYF.

The chain is built from TRBV7-3 and TRBJ2-3; TCRdb outputs TRBD1, but without DNA this stays unchecked. CDR3 length equals 13 residues. Germline V gene data show CDR1 as SGHTA and CDR2 as FQGTGA. The CDR3: CASSFKQGDTQYF.

The chain employs TRBV7-2 and TRBJ1-5; TCRdb's D call, TRBD1, is unchecked because there is no DNA. The CDR3 runs to 15 residues. From germline, CDR1 is SGHTA and CDR2 FQGNSA. The CDR3 region is CASSLGEYSNQPQHF.

This chain uses TRBV5-1 with TRBJ2-7; the TCRdb D gene call, TRBD1, has no DNA to confirm it. The CDR3 extends over 14 amino acids. CDR1 and CDR2 (germline): SGHRS, YFSETQ. The CDR3 is CASSPETGFYEQYF. The full variable domain, rest sourced from reference TRBV5-1 and TRBJ2-7, is KAGVTQTPRYLIKTRGQQVTLSCSPISGHRSVSWYQQTPGQGLQFLFEYFSETQRNKGNFPGRFSGRQFSNSRSEMNVSTLELGDSALYLCASSPETGFYEQYFGPGTRLTVT.

The chain uses TRBV20-1 and TRBJ1-6. Germline lookup yields CDR1 DFQATT and CDR2 SNEGSKA (reference sequence). The CDR3 has 14 residues. CDR3 sequence: CSASSGLNVSPLHF.

CDR3 residues: CATSGRDGSQETQYF. The chain is built from TRBV24-1 and TRBJ2-5; TCRdb indicates TRBD1, and absent DNA this call remains unverified. The CDR3 runs 15 residues. CDR1 is KGHDR and CDR2 is SFDVKD in the germline V gene.

The V and J genes are TRBV5-1 and TRBJ1-2. Germline V gives CDR1 SGHRS, CDR2 YFSETQ. This CDR3 region has 15 residues. CDR3: CASSLTAGLNYGYTF. The full variable domain, rest sourced from reference TRBV5-1 and TRBJ1-2, is KAGVTQTPRYLIKTRGQQVTLSCSPISGHRSVSWYQQTPGQGLQFLFEYFSETQRNKGNFPGRFSGRQFSNSRSEMNVSTLELGDSALYLCASSLTAGLNYGYTFGSGTRLTVV.

V and J are TRBV28 and TRBJ1-4; TCRdb indicates TRBD1, and absent DNA this call remains unverified. The CDR3 has 13 residues. The germline V gene encodes CDR1 MDHEN and CDR2 SYDVKM. This CDR3 is CAEGDRTNEKLFF.

The chain employs TRBV5-1 and TRBJ2-7; with no DNA, the TCRdb D assignment of TRBD1 cannot be verified. The CDR3 contains 16 residues. Germline V lookup: CDR1 SGHRS, CDR2 YFSETQ. The CDR3 sequence: CASSPRTGPGSGEQYF.

CDR3 in amino acids: CASSRTGPGGRGNEQFF. This chain links TRBV5-5 with TRBJ2-1; no DNA is available, so the TRBD2 call from TCRdb remains unchecked. The CDR3 has 17 amino acids. Germline CDR1 is SGHKS and CDR2 is YYEKEE (reference sequence).

The chain has TRBV20-1 and TRBJ2-7; lacking DNA, the TRBD2 call made by TCRdb goes unchecked. The CDR3 totals 14 residues. The V gene's germline CDR1 is DFQATT and CDR2 SNEGSKA (reference sequence). CDR3 residues: CSAGTSGGFYEQYF.

V and J are TRBV28 and TRBJ2-3. The CDR3 totals 13 residues. Germline-derived CDR1 and CDR2 are MDHEN and SYDVKM. The CDR3 spells CASSSISTDTQYF.

This chain connects TRBV5-6 to TRBJ1-5; the TCRdb D gene call, TRBD1, has no DNA to confirm it. The CDR3 spans 16 residues. Germline V gene lookup returns CDR1 SGHDT and CDR2 YYEEEE. CDR3 in amino acids: CASSRRGRGGNQPQHF.

The V and J genes are TRBV6-2 or TRBV6-3 and TRBJ1-5; checking the TCRdb D call of TRBD1 is not possible without DNA. Germline V lookup: CDR1 MNHEY, CDR2 SVGEGT. The CDR3 sequence is 16 residues long. The CDR3 region is CASSHLQGWGNQPQHF.